What follows are 28 T cell receptor beta chains derived from one specimen sequenced in a study of blood T cell repertoires in COVID-19. Sequenced by immunoSEQ multiplex PCR; TCRdb stores in-frame clones only, minus some. The sample holds roughly 160,000 clones; approximately 81% are singletons and the top ten take around 5.4%. Sequenced: peripheral blood. Every receptor here comes from a woman in her forties or fifties with COVID-19, enrolled during active disease.

The chain couples TRBV18 to TRBJ2-7, with 9 bases identical to TRBD1. Germline V lookup: CDR1 KGHSH, CDR2 LQKENI. This CDR3 region has 16 residues. The V segment lost 0 bases and the J segment 4 bases; nucleotides outside the gene matches: 7. DNA for the CDR3: TGTGCCAGCTCACCACCGGGACAGGGTATGGGGTACGAGCAGTACTTC. This translates into CASSPPGQGMGYEQYF. The whole variable domain, filled in from reference TRBV18 and TRBJ2-7, reads NAGVMQNPRHLVRRRGQEARLRCSPMKGHSHVYWYRQLPEEGLKFMVYLQKENIIDESGMPKERFSAEFPKEGPSILRIQQVVRGDSAAYFCASSPPGQGMGYEQYFGPGTRLTVT.

This chain joins TRBV24-1 and TRBJ1-4; D possibly corresponds to TRBD1 (5 bases). V gave up 9 bases and J gave up 2 bases, with 9 bases separating them. CDR1 KGHDR and CDR2 SFDVKD come from the germline V gene. This CDR3 contains 13 residues. CDR3 loop: CATSRGTNEKLFF. CDR3 sequence (DNA): TGTGCCACCTCCCGGGGGACTAATGAAAAACTGTTTTTT.

This clone came up once. The CDR3 loop reads CSAGESSYEQYF. The CDR3, as DNA: TGCAGCGCAGGGGAAAGCTCCTACGAGCAGTACTTC. This rearrangement joins TRBV29-1 to TRBJ2-7, with TRBD1 as a possible D gene (6 bases). The V gene lost 7 bases and the J gene lost 0 bases, with 10 bases spanning the gap. The CDR3 runs 12 residues. Germline assignment: CDR1 SQVTM and CDR2 ANQGSEA.

The rearrangement links TRBV7-3 to TRBJ2-1; the match to TRBD2 covers 12 bases. The germline CDR1 and CDR2 sequences are SGHTA and FQGTGA. The ends lost 5 bases at V and 5 bases at J; junction bases unmatched: 10. This CDR3 is built from 17 residues. The CDR3 loop reads CASSRPASGGAHNEQFF. CDR3 in DNA: TGTGCCAGCAGCCGGCCCGCTAGCGGGGGGGCCCACAATGAGCAGTTCTTC.

The chain has TRBV2 and TRBJ2-7, with a possible D match to TRBD1 (6 bases). CDR3 length equals 13 residues. The germline V gene has CDR1 SNHLY and CDR2 FYNNEI. Trimming pared 5 bases from V and 5 bases from J, leaving 13 bases between. The CDR3 loop reads CASSPMPGDEQYF. CDR3 bases: TGTGCCAGCAGTCCGATGCCAGGGGACGAGCAGTACTTC. Together with reference TRBV2 and TRBJ2-7, the CDR3 gives the full variable domain: EPEVTQTPSHQVTQMGQEVILRCVPISNHLYFYWYRQILGQKVEFLVSFYNNEISEKSEIFDDQFSVERPDGSNFTLKIRSTKLEDSAMYFCASSPMPGDEQYFGPGTRLTVT.

The rearrangement links TRBV6-5 to TRBJ1-5; D not certain. This CDR3 has 14 residues. Germline assignment: CDR1 MNHEY and CDR2 SVGAGI. V was shortened by 5 bases and J by 4 bases, with 12 bases between the two germline ends. CDR3 loop: CASSRGGLNQPQHF. The CDR3 DNA sequence: TGTGCCAGCAGTCGCGGTGGACTGAATCAGCCCCAGCATTTT.

The V gene is TRBV5-1, the J gene TRBJ1-4; D may be TRBD1 (5 bases). Germline lookup yields CDR1 SGHRS and CDR2 YFSETQ. V lost 3 bases to trimming and J lost 6 bases, with 9 bases between them. CDR3 length: 13 amino acids. CDR3 sequence: CASSSPGYEKLFF. The CDR3 bases are TGCGCCAGCAGCTCCCCAGGGTATGAAAAACTGTTTTTT.

The chain is built from TRBV19 and TRBJ1-1; D is perhaps TRBD1 (6 bases). The germline CDR1 and CDR2 sequences are LNHDA and SQIVND (reference sequence). Trimming removed 6 bases from V and 5 bases from J, with 22 bases in between. This CDR3 is built from 16 residues. The CDR3 sequence is CASRQKPGQSRTEAFF. CDR3 in DNA: TGTGCCAGTAGACAAAAACCGGGACAAAGTAGGACTGAAGCTTTCTTT.

This clone was seen only once. V gene TRBV12-3 or TRBV12-4 combines with J gene TRBJ2-1, with D possibly TRBD1 on 6 matching bases. The CDR3 contains 13 residues. The V end lost 3 bases, the J end lost 5 bases, and 8 bases lay between the germline ends. The CDR3 DNA reads as TGTGCCAGCAGTTTCACAGGGAACAATGAGCAGTTCTTC. Its protein product is CASSFTGNNEQFF.

The V call is TRBV10-3, the J call TRBJ1-2, with 7 bases lining up with TRBD1. V gave up 7 bases and J gave up 4 bases; unmatched junction bases: 3. Germline V gene data show CDR1 as ENHRY and CDR2 as SYGVKD. This CDR3 is built from 12 residues. CDR3: CAITQGGYGYTF. The CDR3 bases are TGTGCCATCACCCAGGGGGGCTATGGCTACACCTTC.

Concerning this clone itself: Other DNA sequences in this specimen translate into the identical CDR3. The chain has TRBV5-1 and TRBJ2-5; 12 positions match TRBD1. This CDR3 contains 16 residues. Losses at the gene ends were 4 bases for V and 0 bases for J; bases not matched to a gene: 4. In germline, CDR1 is SGHRS, CDR2 YFSETQ. CDR3 sequence reads: CASSPGTGGYQETQYF. The CDR3 nucleotides are TGCGCCAGCAGCCCTGGGACAGGGGGCTACCAAGAGACCCAGTACTTC.

This clone has a single count. The chain couples TRBV7-9 to TRBJ2-2; 8 bases line up with TRBD1. The CDR3 runs 15 residues. Germline assignment: CDR1 SEHNR and CDR2 FQNEAQ (reference sequence). The V gene end was trimmed by 1 base and the J gene end by 4 bases; junction bases not matched to a gene: 2. The CDR3 loop is CASSLVTGGTGELFF. Written as DNA, the CDR3 is TGTGCCAGCAGCTTAGTTACAGGGGGCACCGGGGAGCTGTTTTTT.

This sequence joins TRBV6-5 and TRBJ1-1, with 7 bases aligning to TRBD1. J gave up 7 bases and V 2 bases, and 7 bases lay outside the gene matches. Germline lookup yields CDR1 MNHEY and CDR2 SVGAGI. CDR3 length equals 14 residues. As DNA, the CDR3 is TGTGCCAGCAGTTACGTAGGGGGACAGCTTGAAGCTTTCTTT. Its protein is CASSYVGGQLEAFF.

The genes are TRBV15 and TRBJ2-7, with D hard to call. The length of the CDR3 is 15 residues. Germline V gives CDR1 LNHNV, CDR2 YYDKDF (reference sequence). Trimming pared 5 bases from V and 1 base from J, leaving 15 bases between. The CDR3 loop reads CATSGPLDESYEQYF. The CDR3 DNA reads TGTGCCACCAGCGGGCCCCTCGACGAATCCTACGAGCAGTACTTC. Using reference TRBV15 and TRBJ2-7 for the parts outside the CDR3, the full variable domain is DAMVIQNPRYQVTQFGKPVTLSCSQTLNHNVMYWYQQKSSQAPKLLFHYYDKDFNNEADTPDNFQSRRPNTSFCFLDIRSPGLGDTAMYLCATSGPLDESYEQYFGPGTRLTVT.

This chain links TRBV6-4 with TRBJ1-2; D possibly corresponds to TRBD1 (6 bases). Germline loops: CDR1 MRHNA, CDR2 SNTAGT. Trimming left V 8 bases short and J 4 bases short, with 14 bases between. The CDR3 extends over 13 amino acids. CDR3 sequence reads: CASWTDNPYGYTF. The CDR3 coding sequence is TGTGCCAGCTGGACAGACAATCCCTATGGCTACACCTTC.

The chain links TRBV7-3 to TRBJ2-5; D gene uncertain. Germline lookup yields CDR1 SGHTA and CDR2 FQGTGA. Deletions cut 0 bases from V and 5 bases from J, with 4 bases between. The CDR3 runs to 12 residues. The chain's CDR3 is CASSLTEETQYF. CDR3 DNA: TGTGCCAGCAGCTTAACTGAGGAGACCCAGTACTTC. Together with reference TRBV7-3 and TRBJ2-5, the CDR3 gives the full variable domain: GAGVSQTPSNKVTEKGKYVELRCDPISGHTALYWYRQSLGQGPEFLIYFQGTGAADDSGLPNDRFFAVRPEGSVSTLKIQRTERGDSAVYLCASSLTEETQYFGPGTRLLVL.

V gene TRBV21-1 combines with J gene TRBJ1-4; no DNA check was done on the table's D call, TRBD1. TRBV21-1 is marked as a pseudogene. The CDR3 length is 14 residues. CDR3 protein: CASSKRQGGEKLFF. The CDR3 nucleotides are TGTGCCAGCAGCAAAAGACAGGGAGGTGAAAAACTGTTTTTT.

For the CDR3, the DNA is TGCGCCAGCGGTCTATCCCTAGCGGGGGCGAATAATGGGGAGCAGTTCTTC. Protein sequence: CASGLSLAGANNGEQFF. The chain uses TRBV5-1 and TRBJ2-1; 10 positions agree with TRBD2. The J segment lost 10 bases and the V segment lost 7 bases, leaving 20 bases of the junction unmatched. The CDR3 spans 17 residues. Germline V gives CDR1 SGHRS, CDR2 YFSETQ.

The rearrangement uses TRBV21-1 and TRBJ2-1; the table's D gene call, TRBD1, was not cross checked with the DNA. TRBV21-1 is assigned pseudogene status. This CDR3 spans 14 amino acids. The CDR3 nucleotides are TGTGCCAGGATCCCCGGGACAACATACAATGAGCAGTTCTTC. Amino acids: CARIPGTTYNEQFF.

The chain employs TRBV11-2 and TRBJ2-7; TRBD1 aligns across 11 bases. The germline CDR1 and CDR2 sequences are SGHAT and FQNNGV. This CDR3 contains 17 residues. The V segment lost 5 bases and the J segment 2 bases; nucleotides outside the gene matches: 11. CDR3 sequence: CASSHAGLGQGAYEQYF. Here the CDR3 DNA reads TGTGCCAGCAGCCATGCAGGGTTGGGACAGGGGGCCTACGAGCAGTACTTC. Full variable domain (missing parts from reference TRBV11-2 and TRBJ2-7): EAGVAQSPRYKIIEKRQSVAFWCNPISGHATLYWYQQILGQGPKLLIQFQNNGVVDDSQLPKDRFSAERLKGVDSTLKIQPAKLEDSAVYLCASSHAGLGQGAYEQYFGPGTRLTVT.

This clone was recorded only once. The rearrangement joins TRBV10-3 to TRBJ2-1; TRBD2 aligns across 11 bases. CDR1 and CDR2 from the germline V gene are ENHRY and SYGVKD. CDR3 length equals 17 residues. Germline trimming cut 1 base from V and 5 bases from J; bases unmatched to any gene: 7. The CDR3 DNA is TGTGCCATCAGTGAGTTTTCTAGCGGGGGGACACACAATGAGCAGTTCTTC. Translated: CAISEFSSGGTHNEQFF.

The chain is built from TRBV19 and TRBJ2-7, with D uncertain. CDR1 is LNHDA and CDR2 is SQIVND in the germline V gene (reference sequence). The CDR3 has 16 residues. The V end was cut by 5 bases, the J end by 3 bases, with 20 bases between. The CDR3 nucleotides are TGTGCCAGTAGTGCAAGCTCAGCGAGACCCTACTACGAGCAGTACTTC. Protein product: CASSASSARPYYEQYF.

V usage is TRBV30 and J usage is TRBJ2-7, with 9 nucleotides matching TRBD1. Germline trimming cut 4 bases from V and 6 bases from J; bases unmatched to any gene: 7. Germline lookup yields CDR1 GTSNPN and CDR2 SVGIG (reference sequence). The CDR3 sequence is 13 residues long. The CDR3 protein is CAWKDRGKGEQYF. CDR3 sequence (DNA): TGTGCCTGGAAAGACAGGGGGAAGGGCGAGCAGTACTTC.

CDR3 in amino acids: CATTDRGRSEQYF. CDR3 DNA sequence: TGTGCCACAACTGACAGGGGTAGAAGCGAGCAGTACTTC. The rearrangement uses TRBV19 and TRBJ2-7; 8 nucleotides match TRBD1. V lost 10 bases, J lost 6 bases, and 11 bases stayed unmatched. CDR3 length: 13 residues. Germline values: CDR1 LNHDA, CDR2 SQIVND (reference sequence).

This chain connects TRBV30 to TRBJ1-1, with D perhaps TRBD1 (6 bases). This CDR3 comprises 15 residues. V shed 3 bases and J shed 6 bases, with 20 bases lying between them. Germline lookup yields CDR1 GTSNPN and CDR2 SVGIG (reference sequence). CDR3 in amino acids: CAWRMGHRFSPEAFF. In nucleotides, the CDR3 is TGTGCCTGGAGGATGGGACACCGATTCAGCCCTGAAGCTTTCTTT.

The chain uses TRBV12-5 and TRBJ2-5; D possibly corresponds to TRBD1 (6 bases). The CDR3 contains 14 residues. V gave up 3 bases and J gave up 7 bases, with 15 bases separating them. The germline V gene has CDR1 LGHNT and CDR2 FRNRAP. This CDR3 reads CASGFAGDSGTQYF. For the CDR3, the DNA is TGTGCTAGTGGTTTCGCAGGGGATTCAGGGACCCAGTACTTC.

The chain has TRBV4-1 and TRBJ2-7; 10 nucleotides match TRBD1. With V trimmed by 4 bases and J by 2 bases, 2 bases remained unmatched. CDR3 length equals 14 residues. The germline V gene has CDR1 MGHRA and CDR2 YSYEKL. CDR3 sequence (DNA): TGCGCCAGCAGCCGGGGACAGGGGCCCTACGAGCAGTACTTC. Protein product: CASSRGQGPYEQYF.

This chain joins TRBV19 and TRBJ2-1; a possible D gene is TRBD2 (6 bases). The V gene lost 3 bases and the J gene lost 6 bases, with 9 bases spanning the gap. The CDR3 consists of 13 residues. Germline V CDR1 and CDR2: LNHDA, SQIVND (reference sequence). The CDR3 sequence: CASSIAAGNEQFF. The CDR3 DNA sequence: TGTGCCAGTAGTATTGCAGCGGGCAATGAGCAGTTCTTC.